The T cell receptor beta chain described here comes from a study of cytomegalovirus exposure and HLA in healthy donors. General study points: Researchers reportedly found TCR beta sequences accurately predicted most subjects' HLA-A and HLA-B alleles. The listing of 150 or so TCR beta chains classed them as cytomegalovirus-associated. Per a prior analysis, the majority of TCR beta V segments were productive roughly 87% or roughly 30% of the time. Excluded: some indistinguishable V segments such as TRBV6-2 and TRBV6-3.

Both 60 Vbeta primers and 13 Jbeta primers went into the PCR. Sequenced by immunoSEQ multiplex PCR; TCRdb stores in-frame clones only, minus some. The sample holds some 190,000 clones, 86% seen once. Germline V gene sequence: CDR1 MNHEY, CDR2 SVGAGI. Trimming shortened V by 5 bases and J by 2 bases, and 13 bases separated the two germline ends. This CDR3 has 14 amino acids. Regarding this clone: The antigen remains undetermined.

The source of this sequence is a woman in her twenties or thirties in good health and CMV-seronegative. The source material was PBMCs. The gene calls are TRBV6-5 and TRBJ2-7; a possible D gene is TRBD2 (6 bases). Here the CDR3 reads CASSPTRTTYEQYF. For the CDR3, the DNA is TGTGCCAGCAGTCCGACTAGAACTACCTACGAGCAGTACTTC.